Shown below are 7 T cell receptor beta chains from a single sample sequenced in a study of T cell responses to AZD1222 COVID-19 vaccine. The repertoire was sequenced with immunoSEQ multiplex PCR; TCRdb's copy has only in-frame clones and lacks some. The sample includes about 140,000 clones, about 94% of them seen just once. The material was peripheral blood, obtained on day 0 of AZD1222 vaccination. The receptors originated from an adult in good health.

The V call is TRBV5-1, the J call TRBJ2-7, with D possibly called TRBD1 or TRBD2 (6 bases each). The CDR3 contains 14 residues. CDR1 and CDR2 from the germline V gene are SGHRS and YFSETQ. V was trimmed by 3 bases and J by 5 bases, leaving 15 bases between them. The CDR3 is CASSSPRRGDEQYF. The CDR3 coding sequence is TGCGCCAGCAGCTCGCCTCGTAGGGGGGACGAGCAGTACTTC. Together with reference TRBV5-1 and TRBJ2-7, the CDR3 gives the full variable domain: KAGVTQTPRYLIKTRGQQVTLSCSPISGHRSVSWYQQTPGQGLQFLFEYFSETQRNKGNFPGRFSGRQFSNSRSEMNVSTLELGDSALYLCASSSPRRGDEQYFGPGTRLTVT.

V and J are TRBV19 and TRBJ1-6; tentatively, D is TRBD1 (5 bases). This CDR3 comprises 14 residues. CDR1 is LNHDA, CDR2 SQIVND, per germline (reference sequence). Trimming removed 4 bases at V and 6 bases at J, with 10 bases between. DNA of the CDR3: TGTGCCAGTAGTACGGGGACGGTTAATTCACCCCTCCACTTT. Its translation: CASSTGTVNSPLHF.

This clone was picked up a small number of times. V and J are TRBV5-4 and TRBJ1-1; 9 bases align to TRBD1. In germline, CDR1 is SGHNT, CDR2 YYREEE (reference sequence). J gave up 0 bases and V 3 bases, and 3 bases lay outside the gene matches. The CDR3 is 15 residues long. The CDR3 loop is CASSSDRGLNTEAFF. The CDR3 region has the DNA TGTGCCAGCAGCTCGGACAGGGGATTGAACACTGAAGCTTTCTTT.

The V and J genes are TRBV11-2 and TRBJ1-1, with no clear D. Trimming pared 3 bases from V and 1 base from J, leaving 12 bases between. The CDR3 has 15 amino acids. Germline CDR1 and CDR2: SGHAT and FQNNGV. CDR3: CASSFSYGQNTEAFF. In DNA form, the CDR3 reads TGTGCCAGCAGCTTTTCATACGGCCAGAACACTGAAGCTTTCTTT.

CDR3 residues: CASSLGGAVTYEQYF. The CDR3 DNA reads as TGTGCCAGCAGTTTAGGGGGCGCGGTTACCTACGAGCAGTACTTC. This chain links TRBV28 with TRBJ2-7; TRBD1 is a possible D gene (6 bases). This CDR3 region has 15 residues. Germline assignment: CDR1 MDHEN and CDR2 SYDVKM. V was clipped by 2 bases and J by 2 bases, with 13 bases between them. Full variable domain (remainder filled in from reference TRBV28 and TRBJ2-7): DVKVTQSSRYLVKRTGEKVFLECVQDMDHENMFWYRQDPGLGLRLIYFSYDVKMKEKGDIPEGYSVSREKKERFSLILESASTNQTSMYLCASSLGGAVTYEQYFGPGTRLTVT.

The gene calls are TRBV7-8 and TRBJ2-1; D remains unclear. CDR3 length: 13 amino acids. Germline V gene sequence: CDR1 SGHVS, CDR2 FQNEAQ. V was clipped by 3 bases and J by 8 bases, with 11 bases between them. The CDR3 sequence: CASSLATRDEQFF. CDR3 nucleotides: TGTGCCAGCAGCTTGGCGACACGGGATGAGCAGTTCTTC.

This chain uses TRBV5-4 with TRBJ2-7; 8 bases are a match to TRBD2. J was trimmed by 1 base and V by 3 bases; bases with no gene match: 9. The CDR3 loop spans 16 amino acids. Germline V gene data show CDR1 as SGHNT and CDR2 as YYREEE (reference sequence). The CDR3 DNA follows: TGTGCCAGCAGCTGGGGTCCGATAGCGGGATCCTACGAGCAGTACTTC. This gives the protein CASSWGPIAGSYEQYF.